The TCR beta chain under discussion was sequenced for a study of cytomegalovirus exposure and HLA in healthy donors. With 4 bases removed from V and 1 base from J, the gap between germline ends came to 9 bases. The CDR3 is made up of 14 amino acids. The V gene's germline CDR1 is LNHNV and CDR2 YYDKDF (reference sequence). PCR was performed using 60 Vbeta and 13 Jbeta primers. The protocol was immunoSEQ multiplex PCR, while the TCRdb copy is restricted to in-frame clones and leaves out a portion. The data hold about 120,000 clones, with around 73% observed a single time. Specimen: PBMCs. The rearrangement uses TRBV15 and TRBJ2-3; D uncertain. The sequence derives from a middle-aged woman in good health and CMV-seropositive. The CDR3 spells CATSIPSRTDTQYF. In nucleotides, the CDR3 is TGTGCCACCAGCATCCCGAGCCGCACAGATACGCAGTATTTT. Complete variable domain (other parts from reference TRBV15 and TRBJ2-3): DAMVIQNPRYQVTQFGKPVTLSCSQTLNHNVMYWYQQKSSQAPKLLFHYYDKDFNNEADTPDNFQSRRPNTSFCFLDIRSPGLGDTAMYLCATSIPSRTDTQYFGPGTRLTVL.